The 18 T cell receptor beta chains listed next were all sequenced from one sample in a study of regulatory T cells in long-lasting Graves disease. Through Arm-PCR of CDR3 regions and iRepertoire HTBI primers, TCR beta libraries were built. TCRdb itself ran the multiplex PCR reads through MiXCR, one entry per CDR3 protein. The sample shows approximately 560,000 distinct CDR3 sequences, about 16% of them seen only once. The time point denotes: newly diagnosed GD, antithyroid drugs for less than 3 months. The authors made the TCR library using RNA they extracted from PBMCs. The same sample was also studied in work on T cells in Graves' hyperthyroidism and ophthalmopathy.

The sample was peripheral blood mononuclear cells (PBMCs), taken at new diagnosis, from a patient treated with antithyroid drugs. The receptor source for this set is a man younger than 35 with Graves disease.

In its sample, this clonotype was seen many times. The CDR3 DNA reads TGTGCCTGGAGTGTCAGTTCGGGGAGTCTGATCAACTACGAGCAGTACTTC. Residues: CAWSVSSGSLINYEQYF. The chain couples TRBV30 to TRBJ2-7, with TRBD2 as a possible D gene (5 bases). The V end was cut by 0 bases, the J end by 3 bases, with 21 bases between. There are 17 residues in the CDR3. The germline gives CDR1 GTSNPN, CDR2 SVGIG (reference sequence).

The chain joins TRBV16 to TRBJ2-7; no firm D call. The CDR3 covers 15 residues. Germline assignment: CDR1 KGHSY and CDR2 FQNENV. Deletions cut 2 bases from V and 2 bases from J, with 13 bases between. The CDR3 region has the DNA TGTGCCAGCAGCCAAGAGGCACCCCCCGCCTACGAGCAGTACTTC. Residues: CASSQEAPPAYEQYF.

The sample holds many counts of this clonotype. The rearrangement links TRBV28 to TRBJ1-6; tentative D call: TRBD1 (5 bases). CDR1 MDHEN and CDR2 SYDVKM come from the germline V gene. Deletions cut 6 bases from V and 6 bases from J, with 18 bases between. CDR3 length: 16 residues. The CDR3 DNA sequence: TGTGCCAGCAGAGAATTAGGGGAATCCCTTAATTCACCCCTCCACTTT. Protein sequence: CASRELGESLNSPLHF.

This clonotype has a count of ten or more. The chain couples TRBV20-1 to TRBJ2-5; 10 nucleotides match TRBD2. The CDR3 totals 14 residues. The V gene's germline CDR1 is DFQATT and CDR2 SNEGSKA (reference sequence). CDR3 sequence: CRGDSGRRGETQYF. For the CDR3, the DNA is TGCAGGGGTGATAGCGGGAGGAGAGGAGAGACCCAGTACTTC.

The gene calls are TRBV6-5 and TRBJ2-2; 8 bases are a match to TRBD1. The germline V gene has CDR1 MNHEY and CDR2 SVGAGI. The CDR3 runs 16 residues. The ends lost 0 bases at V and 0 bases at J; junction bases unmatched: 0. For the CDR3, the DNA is TGTGCCAGCAGTTACTCCAGGGGGCCGAACACCGGGGAGCTGTTTTTT. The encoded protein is CASSYSRGPNTGELFF.

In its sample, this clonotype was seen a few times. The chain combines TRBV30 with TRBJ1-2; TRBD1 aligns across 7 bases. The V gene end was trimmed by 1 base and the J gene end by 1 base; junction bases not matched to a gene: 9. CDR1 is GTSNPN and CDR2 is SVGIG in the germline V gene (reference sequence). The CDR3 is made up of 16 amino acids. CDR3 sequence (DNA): TGTGCCTGGAGTGACCGGTCGGGACAGATTAACTATGGCTACACCTTC. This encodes CAWSDRSGQINYGYTF.

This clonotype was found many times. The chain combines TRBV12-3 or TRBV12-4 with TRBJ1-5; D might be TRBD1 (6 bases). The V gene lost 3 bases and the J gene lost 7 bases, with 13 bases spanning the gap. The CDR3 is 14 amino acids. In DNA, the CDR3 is TGTGCCAGCAGTTTTATGGGGGCCGAACAGCCCCAGCATTTT. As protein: CASSFMGAEQPQHF.

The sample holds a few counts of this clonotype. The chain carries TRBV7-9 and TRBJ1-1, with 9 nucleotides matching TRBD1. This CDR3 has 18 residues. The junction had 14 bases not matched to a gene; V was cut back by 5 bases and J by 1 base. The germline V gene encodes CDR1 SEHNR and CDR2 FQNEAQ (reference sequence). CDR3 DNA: TGTGCCAGCAGCCAGATACAGCCCCCGGGACAGGGGAACACTGAAGCTTTCTTT. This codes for CASSQIQPPGQGNTEAFF. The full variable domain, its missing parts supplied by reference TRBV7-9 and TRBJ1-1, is DTGVSQNPRHKITKRGQNVTFRCDPISEHNRLYWYRQTLGQGPEFLTYFQNEAQLEKSRLLSDRFSAERPKGSFSTLEIQRTEQGDSAMYLCASSQIQPPGQGNTEAFFGQGTRLTVV.

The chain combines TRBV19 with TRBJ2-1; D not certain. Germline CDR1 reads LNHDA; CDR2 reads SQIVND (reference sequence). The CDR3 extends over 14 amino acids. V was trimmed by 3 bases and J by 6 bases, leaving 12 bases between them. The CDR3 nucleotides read TGTGCCAGTAGTATTCTCGGCCTGCCCAATGAGCAGTTCTTC. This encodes CASSILGLPNEQFF.

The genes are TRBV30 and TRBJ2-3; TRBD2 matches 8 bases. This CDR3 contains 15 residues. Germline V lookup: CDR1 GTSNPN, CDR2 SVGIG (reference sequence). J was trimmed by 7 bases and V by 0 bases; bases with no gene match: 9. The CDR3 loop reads CAWSVETSAENTQYF. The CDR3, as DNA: TGTGCCTGGAGTGTAGAGACTAGCGCTGAAAATACGCAGTATTTT.

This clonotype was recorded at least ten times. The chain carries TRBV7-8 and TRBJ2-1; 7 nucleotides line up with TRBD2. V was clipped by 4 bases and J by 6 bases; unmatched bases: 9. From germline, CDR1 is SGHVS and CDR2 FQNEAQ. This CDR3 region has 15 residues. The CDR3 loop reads CASSWRGSISNEQFF. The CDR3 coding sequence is TGTGCCAGCAGCTGGCGCGGGAGTATTTCCAATGAGCAGTTCTTC.

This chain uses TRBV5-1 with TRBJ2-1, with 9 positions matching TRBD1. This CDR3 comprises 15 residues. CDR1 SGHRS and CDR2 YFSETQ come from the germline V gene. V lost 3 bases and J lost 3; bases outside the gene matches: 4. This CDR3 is CASSSRQGGYNEQFF. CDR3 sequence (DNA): TGCGCCAGCAGCTCAAGACAGGGGGGCTACAATGAGCAGTTCTTC.

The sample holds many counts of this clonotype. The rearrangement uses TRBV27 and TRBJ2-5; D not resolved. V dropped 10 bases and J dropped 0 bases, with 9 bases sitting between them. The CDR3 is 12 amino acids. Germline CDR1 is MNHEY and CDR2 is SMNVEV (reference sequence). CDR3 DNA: TGTGCCACCCGATCGTACCAAGAGACCCAGTACTTC. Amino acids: CATRSYQETQYF.

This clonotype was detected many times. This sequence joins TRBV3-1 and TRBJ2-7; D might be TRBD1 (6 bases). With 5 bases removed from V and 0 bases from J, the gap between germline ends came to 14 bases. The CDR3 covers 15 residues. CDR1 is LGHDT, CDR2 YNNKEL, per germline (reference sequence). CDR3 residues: CASSFRTVSSYEQYF. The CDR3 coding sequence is TGTGCCAGCAGCTTTAGGACAGTGAGCTCCTACGAGCAGTACTTC.

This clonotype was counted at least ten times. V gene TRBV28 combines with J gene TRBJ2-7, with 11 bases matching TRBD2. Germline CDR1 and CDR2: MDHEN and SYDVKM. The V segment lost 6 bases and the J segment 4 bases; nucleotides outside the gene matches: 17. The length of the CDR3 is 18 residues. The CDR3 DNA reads TGTGCCAGCAGCCCAGGGACGGGACTAGCGGAGAAGATATACGAGCAGTACTTC. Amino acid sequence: CASSPGTGLAEKIYEQYF.

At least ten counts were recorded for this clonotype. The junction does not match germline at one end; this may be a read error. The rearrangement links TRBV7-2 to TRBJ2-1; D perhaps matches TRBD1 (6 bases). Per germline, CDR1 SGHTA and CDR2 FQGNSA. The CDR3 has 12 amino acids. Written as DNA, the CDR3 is TGTGCCAGCAGCCTAGCAGGGGCGTATCAGTTCTTC. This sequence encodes CASSLAGAYQFF.

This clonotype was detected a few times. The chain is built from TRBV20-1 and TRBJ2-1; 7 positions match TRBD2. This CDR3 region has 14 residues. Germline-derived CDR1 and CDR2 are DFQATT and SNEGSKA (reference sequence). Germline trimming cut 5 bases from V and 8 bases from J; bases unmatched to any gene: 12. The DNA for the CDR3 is TGCAGTGCTGGCAAGAGGGACTACCTCGATGAGCAGTTCTTC. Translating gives CSAGKRDYLDEQFF.

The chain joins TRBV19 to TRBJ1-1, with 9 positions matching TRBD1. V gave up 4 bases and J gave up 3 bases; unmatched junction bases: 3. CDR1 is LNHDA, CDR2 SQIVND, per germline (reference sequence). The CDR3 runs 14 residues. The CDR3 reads CASSRGQGYTEAFF. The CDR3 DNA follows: TGTGCCAGTAGTAGGGGACAGGGTTACACTGAAGCTTTCTTT.